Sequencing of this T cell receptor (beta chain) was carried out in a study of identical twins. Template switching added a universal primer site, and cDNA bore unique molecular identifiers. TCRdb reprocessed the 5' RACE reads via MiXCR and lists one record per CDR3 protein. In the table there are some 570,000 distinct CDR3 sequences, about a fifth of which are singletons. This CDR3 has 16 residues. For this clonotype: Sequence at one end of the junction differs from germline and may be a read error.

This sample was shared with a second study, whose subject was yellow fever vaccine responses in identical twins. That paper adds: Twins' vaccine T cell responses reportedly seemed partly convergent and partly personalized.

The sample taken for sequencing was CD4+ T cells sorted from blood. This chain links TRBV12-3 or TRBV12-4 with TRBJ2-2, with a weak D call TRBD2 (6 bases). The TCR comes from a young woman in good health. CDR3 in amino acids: CVSSPHSGKNTGELFF. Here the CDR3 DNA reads TGTGTCAGCAGTCCCCATAGCGGAAAGAACACCGGGGAGCTGTTTTTT.